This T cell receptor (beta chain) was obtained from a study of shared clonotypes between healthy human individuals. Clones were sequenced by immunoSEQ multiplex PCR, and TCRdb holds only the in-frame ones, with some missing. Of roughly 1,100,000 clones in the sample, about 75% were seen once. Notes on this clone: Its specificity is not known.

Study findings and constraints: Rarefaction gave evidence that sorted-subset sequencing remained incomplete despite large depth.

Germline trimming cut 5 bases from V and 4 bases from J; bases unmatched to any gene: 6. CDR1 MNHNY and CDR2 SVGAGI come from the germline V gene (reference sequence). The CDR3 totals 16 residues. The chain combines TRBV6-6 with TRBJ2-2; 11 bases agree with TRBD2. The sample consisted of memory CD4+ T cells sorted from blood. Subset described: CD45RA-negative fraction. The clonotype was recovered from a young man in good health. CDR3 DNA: TGTGCCAGCAGTCAACTAGCGGGAGTGGGCACCGGGGAGCTGTTTTTT. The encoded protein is CASSQLAGVGTGELFF.